A single sample is the source of the 27 T cell receptor beta chains below, sequenced in a study of radiation and T cells in renal cell carcinoma (dated by TCRdb to 2020 to 2021). Libraries came from the immunoSEQ multiplex PCR assay. TCRdb stores this immuneACCESS table with in-frame sequences only. Part of the clones is absent; in the studies checked, under half of the shortfall reflects unresolved V genes, and no reason is known for the rest. This sample lists roughly 100,000 clones; about 88% were detected once. About 7.9% of the sample lies in the top ten. Explained via the paper, the time point label denotes: baseline pretreatment blood. The intended sense of this specimen's treatment or condition label: 15 Gy SBRT to primary tumor, nephrectomy 4 weeks later. The material sequenced was blood, taken from a patient whose treatment included radiotherapy and nephrectomy. These receptors all stem from a man in his forties or fifties with renal cell carcinoma.

The chain couples TRBV6-1 to TRBJ1-5; D is undetermined. Trimming took 2 bases from V and 6 from J, leaving 23 bases between them. The germline V gene has CDR1 MNHNS and CDR2 SASEGT. The CDR3 runs to 18 residues. The CDR3 DNA reads as TGTGCCAGCAGTGAACTGTGGAGGGCTGACTTTATTAGTCAGCCCCAGCATTTT. It is translated as CASSELWRADFISQPQHF.

The chain uses TRBV7-2 and TRBJ2-1; D is unclear. V was cut by 2 bases and J by 12 bases, with 17 bases left in between. Germline CDR1 SGHTA, CDR2 FQGNSA. This CDR3 comprises 14 residues. The CDR3 coding sequence is TGTGCCAGCAGCTTATCATCCCCGGTCGTGGGGCAGTTCTTC. Its translation is CASSLSSPVVGQFF.

The rearrangement links TRBV5-1 to TRBJ1-1; no clear D. Germline CDR1 is SGHRS and CDR2 is YFSETQ. The CDR3 length is 14 residues. The V gene lost 0 bases and the J gene lost 1 base, with 7 bases spanning the gap. The CDR3, as DNA: TGCGCCAGCAGCTTGGTTCCCCCGAACACTGAAGCTTTCTTT. Amino acids: CASSLVPPNTEAFF.

The chain carries TRBV20-1 and TRBJ2-5, with D unclear. This CDR3 is built from 11 residues. Trimming shortened V by 6 bases and J by 5 bases, and 10 bases separated the two germline ends. From germline, CDR1 is DFQATT and CDR2 SNEGSKA (reference sequence). CDR3 amino acids: CSAEFRETQYF. The CDR3 bases are TGCAGTGCGGAGTTCCGGGAGACCCAGTACTTC.

CDR3 sequence (DNA): TGCGCCAGCAGCCAGAACGGACTAGTTCAAGAGACCCAGTACTTC. Residues: CASSQNGLVQETQYF. The gene calls are TRBV4-3 and TRBJ2-5, with 7 positions matching TRBD2. Losses at the gene ends were 3 bases for V and 2 bases for J; bases not matched to a gene: 6. This CDR3 is 15 amino acids long. The germline CDR1 and CDR2 sequences are LGHNA and YSLEER.

This clone was observed a few times. The genes are TRBV4-2 and TRBJ1-6; 8 bases are shared with TRBD1. CDR1 is LGHNA, CDR2 YNFKEQ, per germline. With 1 base clipped from V and 4 bases from J, the junction kept 6 bases outside the gene matches. The CDR3 is 17 residues long. CDR3 nucleotide sequence: TGTGCCAGCAGCCAAGTCAGACAGGGGATGTATAATTCACCCCTCCACTTT. This encodes CASSQVRQGMYNSPLHF.

This chain links TRBV6-6 with TRBJ1-2; possible D gene TRBD1, 6 bases. CDR1 MNHNY and CDR2 SVGAGI come from the germline V gene (reference sequence). V lost 5 bases and J lost 5, with 15 bases in between. The CDR3 spans 14 residues. CDR3 sequence reads: CASSQEGVPYGYTF. Written as DNA, the CDR3 is TGTGCCAGCAGTCAGGAGGGGGTGCCATATGGCTACACCTTC.

This clone was detected a few times. The chain employs TRBV9 and TRBJ2-7; 9 bases match TRBD2. Germline CDR1 reads SGDLS; CDR2 reads YYNGEE. V gave up 3 bases and J gave up 2 bases; unmatched junction bases: 6. There are 15 residues in the CDR3. This chain's CDR3 is CASSEGLALTYEQYF. CDR3 in DNA: TGTGCCAGCAGCGAGGGACTAGCCCTTACCTACGAGCAGTACTTC.

The genes are TRBV20-1 and TRBJ2-3; D remains unclear. Trimming stripped 3 bases from V and 1 base from J, with 2 bases between. The CDR3 is 11 amino acids. Germline values: CDR1 DFQATT, CDR2 SNEGSKA (reference sequence). The CDR3 coding sequence is TGCAGTGCTAGGGGCACAGATACGCAGTATTTT. This gives the protein CSARGTDTQYF.

The chain uses TRBV30 and TRBJ2-7; no clear D. Germline-derived CDR1 and CDR2 are GTSNPN and SVGIG (reference sequence). V dropped 1 base and J dropped 3 bases, with 13 bases sitting between them. This CDR3 has 14 amino acids. The CDR3 loop reads CAWSADDWDYEQYF. CDR3 nucleotides: TGTGCCTGGAGTGCCGACGACTGGGACTACGAGCAGTACTTC.

This sequence joins TRBV5-4 and TRBJ2-7; D unresolved. This CDR3 spans 15 amino acids. Trimming stripped 4 bases from V and 6 bases from J, with 20 bases between. Germline V gene data show CDR1 as SGHNT and CDR2 as YYREEE (reference sequence). The CDR3 reads CASSLVSATYGEQYF. The DNA of the CDR3 is TGTGCCAGCAGCCTGGTTAGTGCAACCTATGGCGAGCAGTACTTC.

The chain combines TRBV5-1 with TRBJ2-1; the D call may be TRBD1 or TRBD2 (6 bases each). There are 18 residues in the CDR3. Germline lookup yields CDR1 SGHRS and CDR2 YFSETQ. V shed 4 bases and J shed 0 bases, with 20 bases lying between them. The CDR3 spells CASSMGGPGTSSYNEQFF. CDR3 in DNA: TGCGCCAGCAGCATGGGGGGTCCCGGGACATCCTCCTACAATGAGCAGTTCTTC.

This clone was seen only once. V gene TRBV4-1 combines with J gene TRBJ2-1, with a possible D match to TRBD2 (5 bases). In germline, CDR1 is MGHRA, CDR2 YSYEKL. The CDR3 extends over 17 amino acids. Trimming pared 0 bases from V and 2 bases from J, leaving 14 bases between. The chain's CDR3 is CASSQDPSGATYNEQFF. The CDR3 region has the DNA TGCGCCAGCAGCCAAGATCCCAGCGGAGCCACCTACAATGAGCAGTTCTTC.

This chain links TRBV5-1 with TRBJ2-5; 10 nucleotides match TRBD1. J was trimmed by 3 bases and V by 4 bases; bases with no gene match: 6. CDR1 is SGHRS, CDR2 YFSETQ, per germline. The CDR3 contains 15 residues. The CDR3 protein is CASSRTGTGEETQYF. CDR3 DNA sequence: TGCGCCAGCAGCCGCACCGGGACAGGGGAAGAGACCCAGTACTTC.

The V and J genes are TRBV2 and TRBJ1-3; D gene unclear. Germline V gene sequence: CDR1 SNHLY, CDR2 FYNNEI. With 4 bases removed from V and 0 bases from J, the gap between germline ends came to 13 bases. This CDR3 region has 16 residues. The CDR3 DNA reads TGTGCCAGCAGTGGCCGGACTGCCGGCTCTGGAAACACCATATATTTT. Amino acids: CASSGRTAGSGNTIYF. Filled out from reference TRBV2 and TRBJ1-3, the complete variable domain reads EPEVTQTPSHQVTQMGQEVILRCVPISNHLYFYWYRQILGQKVEFLVSFYNNEISEKSEIFDDQFSVERPDGSNFTLKIRSTKLEDSAMYFCASSGRTAGSGNTIYFGEGSWLTVV.

V is TRBV13 and J is TRBJ1-6; the D is unclear. There are 14 residues in the CDR3. The germline gives CDR1 PRHDT, CDR2 FYEKMQ (reference sequence). V was clipped by 4 bases and J by 9 bases, with 13 bases between them. The CDR3 region has the DNA TGTGCCAGCAGCTCCAACGAGGTTTCTTCACCCCTCCACTTT. Translation gives CASSSNEVSSPLHF.

The gene calls are TRBV6-6 and TRBJ2-2; the D gene is possibly TRBD1 (6 bases). Trimming left V 5 bases short and J 7 bases short, with 11 bases between. CDR1 MNHNY and CDR2 SVGAGI come from the germline V gene (reference sequence). This CDR3 contains 13 residues. CDR3 sequence (DNA): TGTGCCAGCAGTCCTAACAGGGTCGGGGAGCTGTTTTTT. It translates to CASSPNRVGELFF.

The chain recombines TRBV18 with TRBJ2-7, with a weak D call TRBD1 (5 bases). CDR3 length: 16 residues. CDR1 and CDR2 from the germline V gene are KGHSH and LQKENI. V was trimmed by 2 bases and J by 2 bases, leaving 16 bases between them. For the CDR3, the DNA is TGTGCCAGCTCACCAGCGTTGGACAAGGCCACCTACGAGCAGTACTTC. It yields the protein CASSPALDKATYEQYF.

J is TRBJ2-5 and V is TRBV5-1; D is tentatively TRBD1 or TRBD2 (5 bases each). Germline CDR1 SGHRS, CDR2 YFSETQ. V was shortened by 4 bases and J by 4 bases, with 17 bases between the two germline ends. CDR3 size: 15 residues. The CDR3 spells CASSLQGPVGETQYF. In nucleotides, the CDR3 is TGCGCCAGCAGCCTCCAGGGACCTGTGGGAGAGACCCAGTACTTC.

This clone showed up just once. The rearrangement joins TRBV2 to TRBJ2-5; D unclear. The assigned J gene may be wrong: the sequence end matches TRBJ2-7 better. Germline CDR1 is SNHLY and CDR2 is FYNNEI. The CDR3 runs 10 residues. The CDR3 here is CASSVDEQYF. Here the CDR3 DNA reads TGTGCCAGCAGTGTTGACGAGCAGTACTTC.

CDR3 sequence: CASRVTGGSYNEQFF. CDR3 coding DNA: TGTGCCAGCAGGGTGACAGGGGGCTCCTACAATGAGCAGTTCTTC. The V call is TRBV2, the J call TRBJ2-1, with TRBD1 identical over 9 bases. V was pared by 6 bases and J by 0 bases, with 3 bases of the junction left unmatched. CDR1 is SNHLY and CDR2 is FYNNEI in the germline V gene. The CDR3 has 15 amino acids.

V usage is TRBV6-1 and J usage is TRBJ1-1; maybe TRBD1 (5 bases). CDR1 and CDR2 (germline): MNHNS, SASEGT. There are 15 residues in the CDR3. The V end was cut by 0 bases, the J end by 3 bases, with 11 bases between. The CDR3, as DNA: TGTGCCAGCAGTGAAGCCAGGTTAGGGGACACTGAAGCTTTCTTT. Translating it yields CASSEARLGDTEAFF.

The CDR3 nucleotides read TGTGCCAGCCACGGCATAGGTTTCGGCACAGATACGCAGTATTTT. Its protein product is CASHGIGFGTDTQYF. V gene TRBV19 combines with J gene TRBJ2-3; no reliable D call. The ends were cut back, 9 bases at V and 1 base at J, with 17 bases in the middle. Germline CDR1 reads LNHDA; CDR2 reads SQIVND (reference sequence). CDR3 length: 15 residues.

The chain joins TRBV7-2 to TRBJ2-3; D is uncertain. Germline V lookup: CDR1 SGHTA, CDR2 FQGNSA. The CDR3 has 16 residues. V lost 0 bases to trimming and J lost 2 bases, with 12 bases between them. In DNA form, the CDR3 reads TGTGCCAGCAGCTTAGCGCTACTTGAGAACACAGATACGCAGTATTTT. Its translation: CASSLALLENTDTQYF.

V usage is TRBV9 and J usage is TRBJ2-3; the D gene could be TRBD1 or TRBD2 (6 bases each). This CDR3 spans 14 amino acids. Germline V gene data show CDR1 as SGDLS and CDR2 as YYNGEE. Between the trimmed V and J ends, which lost 2 bases and 4 bases, there was a span of 11 bases. The CDR3 DNA sequence: TGTGCCAGCAGCGTCCCGAGGGGGGCAGATACGCAGTATTTT. It yields the protein CASSVPRGADTQYF.

The J gene is TRBJ2-7, the V gene TRBV5-1, with TRBD2 matching over 9 bases. From germline, CDR1 is SGHRS and CDR2 YFSETQ. V lost 4 bases, J lost 7 bases, and 15 bases stayed unmatched. This CDR3 is built from 16 residues. DNA of the CDR3: TGCGCCAGCAGCGACCCTAGTCGCGGGGGGGCCAGGGAGCAGTACTTC. This encodes CASSDPSRGGAREQYF.

This chain uses TRBV28 with TRBJ2-7; the D gene is possibly TRBD2 (6 bases). The CDR3 covers 16 residues. Trimming stripped 6 bases from V and 3 bases from J, with 21 bases between. CDR1 and CDR2 (germline): MDHEN, SYDVKM. The CDR3 DNA reads TGTGCCAGCAGCTCACCCCTACGGGAGATTCGCTACGAGCAGTACTTC. Translating gives CASSSPLREIRYEQYF.